This paragraph covers one TCR beta chain sequence. The sample belongs to a study of T cell responses to AZD1222 COVID-19 vaccine. There are 11 residues in the CDR3. Trimming left V 4 bases short and J 13 bases short, with 14 bases between. From germline, CDR1 is SGHNT and CDR2 YYREEE (reference sequence). Measured with immunoSEQ multiplex PCR; TCRdb has only the in-frame clones, and not every one. The sample records about 180,000 clones, almost 90% being singletons. This TCR was recovered from an adult in good health. The chain has TRBV5-4 and TRBJ2-5; D perhaps matches TRBD1 (7 bases). This specimen consisted of peripheral blood, obtained on day 0 of AZD1222 vaccination. CDR3 in DNA: TGTGCCAGCAGCCGGGGGACAGCCAGGTACTTC. This encodes CASSRGTARYF.